These 31 T cell receptor beta chains were sequenced from one sample in a study of PD-1 blockade in classical Hodgkin lymphoma. Some clones are missing from TCRdb's copy, which holds only in-frame ones; the method was immunoSEQ multiplex PCR. The sample yields approximately 17,000 clones, approximately 62% seen once. Time point noted: cycle 4 day 1 (C4D1), after less than 7 weeks of nivolumab. Every one of the patients relapsed after autologous stem cell transplantation (brentuximab vedotin exposure was variable). The source material was peripheral blood mononuclear cells (PBMCs), sampled before the fourth cycle of nivolumab. The receptors were sampled from a human donor with classical Hodgkin lymphoma.

The chain employs TRBV6-6 and TRBJ2-7; 7 bases agree with TRBD2. After removal of 2 bases from V and 2 bases from J, the junction contained 3 bases not matched to a gene. The CDR3 sequence is 14 residues long. Germline V gene sequence: CDR1 MNHNY, CDR2 SVGAGI (reference sequence). CDR3 in DNA: TGTGCCAGCAGTTACGGGGGGGAACCCTACGAGCAGTACTTC. As protein: CASSYGGEPYEQYF.

This chain joins TRBV5-6 and TRBJ2-1; D is undetermined. The germline V and J ends were trimmed by 1 base and 4 bases, with 12 bases remaining between them. In germline, CDR1 is SGHDT, CDR2 YYEEEE. There are 15 residues in the CDR3. CDR3 amino acids: CASSLYGLVYNEQFF. CDR3 nucleotide sequence: TGTGCCAGCAGCTTGTACGGGCTAGTTTACAATGAGCAGTTCTTC.

The chain couples TRBV7-2 to TRBJ1-2; possibly TRBD1 for D (5 bases). CDR1 is SGHTA and CDR2 is FQGNSA in the germline V gene. The CDR3 length is 14 residues. V gave up 0 bases and J gave up 2 bases, with 7 bases separating them. The CDR3 spells CASSLAGENYGYTF. CDR3 in DNA: TGTGCCAGCAGCTTAGCAGGGGAGAACTATGGCTACACCTTC.

This clone came up a few times. Written as DNA, the CDR3 is TGTGCCAGGACCTTCGAAGGGGGTGAGAGCACAGATACGCAGTATTTT. Translation: CARTFEGGESTDTQYF. The J gene is TRBJ2-3, the V gene TRBV2, with D perhaps TRBD1 (6 bases). The CDR3 is made up of 16 amino acids. V was cut by 9 bases and J by 0 bases, with 19 bases left in between. Germline V gene data show CDR1 as SNHLY and CDR2 as FYNNEI.

CDR3: CASRGQEFLFYGYTF. CDR3 coding DNA: TGTGCCAGCAGGGGACAGGAGTTCCTTTTCTATGGCTACACCTTC. V is TRBV6-1 and J is TRBJ1-2; 8 positions agree with TRBD1. Germline assignment: CDR1 MNHNS and CDR2 SASEGT. The V gene end was trimmed by 6 bases and the J gene end by 4 bases; junction bases not matched to a gene: 10. This CDR3 has 15 residues.

V usage is TRBV10-3 and J usage is TRBJ2-3; perhaps TRBD2 as D (6 bases). This CDR3 region has 15 residues. Deletions cut 8 bases from V and 0 bases from J, with 15 bases between. Germline V gene lookup returns CDR1 ENHRY and CDR2 SYGVKD. CDR3 DNA sequence: TGTGCCATCGGAGGACTGAGCGGGAGCACAGATACGCAGTATTTT. This sequence encodes CAIGGLSGSTDTQYF.

V and J are TRBV18 and TRBJ2-7; 11 bases agree with TRBD2. This CDR3 region has 16 residues. CDR1 is KGHSH and CDR2 is LQKENI in the germline V gene. The V and J ends lost 6 bases and 0 bases, in that order; junction bases with no gene match: 7. The CDR3: CASSIAGGQSSYEQYF. The CDR3 DNA reads TGTGCCAGCTCGATAGCGGGAGGGCAGAGCTCCTACGAGCAGTACTTC. The entire variable domain, with the rest obtained from reference TRBV18 and TRBJ2-7, is as follows: NAGVMQNPRHLVRRRGQEARLRCSPMKGHSHVYWYRQLPEEGLKFMVYLQKENIIDESGMPKERFSAEFPKEGPSILRIQQVVRGDSAAYFCASSIAGGQSSYEQYFGPGTRLTVT.

The chain couples TRBV4-2 to TRBJ2-3; D is possibly TRBD2 (6 bases). The CDR3 spans 15 residues. Germline V lookup: CDR1 LGHNA, CDR2 YNFKEQ. The V end lost 1 base, the J end lost 6 bases, and 14 bases lay between the germline ends. The CDR3 loop is CASSQARGGYDTQYF. The CDR3 DNA is TGTGCCAGCAGCCAAGCTCGGGGAGGTTACGATACGCAGTATTTT.

This chain uses TRBV30 with TRBJ2-5; D remains unclear. Between the trimmed V and J ends, which lost 4 bases and 1 base, there was a span of 13 bases. The CDR3 consists of 14 residues. The germline V gene has CDR1 GTSNPN and CDR2 SVGIG (reference sequence). This CDR3 reads CAWKGRLGQETQYF. CDR3 DNA sequence: TGTGCCTGGAAGGGCAGGCTGGGCCAAGAGACCCAGTACTTC.

The CDR3: CASSYDRGFNTEAFF. CDR3 bases: TGTGCCAGCAGCTACGACAGGGGGTTTAACACTGAAGCTTTCTTT. The rearrangement uses TRBV11-2 and TRBJ1-1, with 9 bases identical to TRBD1. Trimming removed 4 bases from V and 2 bases from J; junction bases left unmatched: 5. Germline V gives CDR1 SGHAT, CDR2 FQNNGV. This CDR3 region has 15 residues.

This sequence joins TRBV28 and TRBJ2-7; D might be TRBD1 or TRBD2, each matching 6 bases. From germline, CDR1 is MDHEN and CDR2 SYDVKM. V was clipped by 4 bases and J by 4 bases, with 20 bases between them. This CDR3 spans 16 amino acids. CDR3 sequence: CASSSLTAGHPYEQYF. In nucleotides, the CDR3 is TGTGCCAGCAGTTCCCTAACGGCGGGACACCCTTACGAGCAGTACTTC.

The chain joins TRBV19 to TRBJ2-7; 10 bases are shared with TRBD1. The CDR3 is 15 amino acids. CDR1 and CDR2 (germline): LNHDA, SQIVND (reference sequence). V gave up 4 bases and J gave up 7 bases; unmatched junction bases: 10. The CDR3 bases are TGTGCCAGTAGTAGATCCGGGACAGGGGTGGAGGAGCAGTACTTC. It yields the protein CASSRSGTGVEEQYF.

This clone was detected only a few times. The chain joins TRBV5-8 to TRBJ2-4, with a possible D match to TRBD2 (5 bases). V was trimmed by 0 bases and J by 6 bases, leaving 16 bases between them. Germline V gene lookup returns CDR1 SGHTS and CDR2 YDEGEE. This CDR3 comprises 16 residues. The CDR3 region has the DNA TGTGCCAGCAGCTTGGGGGGAATGGCCCGGGGAAACATTCAGTACTTC. Its protein product is CASSLGGMARGNIQYF.

The rearrangement links TRBV5-6 to TRBJ1-2; weak D call: TRBD1 (5 bases). The germline gives CDR1 SGHDT, CDR2 YYEEEE. This CDR3 has 14 residues. V was pared by 2 bases and J by 9 bases, with 17 bases between. CDR3 nucleotide sequence: TGTGCCAGCAGCTTCAATGGGGGACCAGAGAGCTACACCTTC. This sequence encodes CASSFNGGPESYTF.

The CDR3 sequence: CAISDDRGREKLFF. CDR3 bases: TGTGCCATCAGTGATGACAGGGGGCGTGAAAAACTGTTTTTT. The gene calls are TRBV10-3 and TRBJ1-4, with TRBD1 matching 10 bases. CDR1 and CDR2 from the germline V gene are ENHRY and SYGVKD. The ends lost 3 bases at V and 7 bases at J; junction bases unmatched: 2. This CDR3 has 14 residues.

CDR3 sequence: CASTRGRQGPTNEKLFF. The CDR3 bases are TGTGCCAGCACCCGTGGGAGACAGGGCCCAACTAATGAAAAACTGTTTTTT. This chain links TRBV28 with TRBJ1-4; TRBD1 matches 7 bases. V lost 7 bases to trimming and J lost 0 bases; unmatched junction nucleotides: 11. Germline loops: CDR1 MDHEN, CDR2 SYDVKM. CDR3 size: 17 residues.

The chain carries TRBV7-9 and TRBJ1-1, with unresolved D. Trimming shortened V by 1 base and J by 1 base, and 4 bases separated the two germline ends. The length of the CDR3 is 13 residues. Germline V CDR1 and CDR2: SEHNR, FQNEAQ (reference sequence). The CDR3 DNA reads TGTGCCAGCAGCTTAGGGCAGAACACTGAAGCTTTCTTT. This encodes CASSLGQNTEAFF.

The CDR3 region is CASSVDGRVGPDTQYF. CDR3 nucleotide sequence: TGTGCCAGCAGCGTAGATGGGAGGGTGGGCCCAGATACGCAGTATTTT. The chain recombines TRBV9 with TRBJ2-3; 7 bases agree with TRBD2. Germline V gene lookup returns CDR1 SGDLS and CDR2 YYNGEE. The CDR3 contains 16 residues. V shed 0 bases and J 4 bases; nucleotides not matched to a gene: 8.

This sequence joins TRBV9 and TRBJ2-5; unclear D gene. The CDR3 runs 14 residues. V lost 0 bases, J lost 3 bases, and 9 bases lay in between. CDR1 and CDR2 from the germline V gene are SGDLS and YYNGEE. The CDR3, as DNA: TGTGCCAGCAGCGTAGACCGAGGAGAAGAGACCCAGTACTTC. Translating gives CASSVDRGEETQYF. Full variable domain (rest looked up from reference TRBV9 and TRBJ2-5): DSGVTQTPKHLITATGQRVTLRCSPRSGDLSVYWYQQSLDQGLQFLIQYYNGEERAKGNILERFSAQQFPDLHSELNLSSLELGDSALYFCASSVDRGEETQYFGPGTRLLVL.

This sequence joins TRBV6-6 and TRBJ2-3; D uncertain. The CDR3 is 14 amino acids. Germline V gene lookup returns CDR1 MNHNY and CDR2 SVGAGI (reference sequence). Trimming left V 0 bases short and J 2 bases short, with 6 bases between. CDR3 bases: TGTGCCAGCAGTTACTCCTATTCCACAGATACGCAGTATTTT. Translating gives CASSYSYSTDTQYF.

This clone has just one count. The rearrangement links TRBV5-4 to TRBJ2-5; D call uncertain. The CDR3 totals 12 residues. The ends were cut back, 2 bases at V and 5 bases at J, with 7 bases in the middle. Germline V lookup: CDR1 SGHNT, CDR2 YYREEE (reference sequence). CDR3 in DNA: TGTGCCAGCAGCTTTAACGGGGAGACCCAGTACTTC. Amino acids: CASSFNGETQYF. Full variable domain (missing parts from reference TRBV5-4 and TRBJ2-5): ETGVTQSPTHLIKTRGQQVTLRCSSQSGHNTVSWYQQALGQGPQFIFQYYREEENGRGNFPPRFSGLQFPNYSSELNVNALELDDSALYLCASSFNGETQYFGPGTRLLVL.

The V gene is TRBV28, the J gene TRBJ2-2; D might be TRBD2 (6 bases). With 6 bases removed from V and 1 base from J, the gap between germline ends came to 15 bases. Per the germline V gene, CDR1 is MDHEN and CDR2 is SYDVKM. The CDR3 is made up of 16 amino acids. The CDR3 loop is CASSPPGTGNTGELFF. DNA for the CDR3: TGTGCCAGCAGCCCACCCGGGACTGGGAACACCGGGGAGCTGTTTTTT.

The chain is built from TRBV6-5 and TRBJ2-4; maybe TRBD2 (5 bases). This CDR3 has 16 residues. Germline CDR1 and CDR2: MNHEY and SVGAGI. Trimming removed 1 base from V and 0 bases from J, with 10 bases in between. CDR3 loop: CASSYWTSLAKNIQYF. CDR3 DNA sequence: TGTGCCAGCAGTTACTGGACTTCTCTAGCCAAAAACATTCAGTACTTC.

There are a few counts of this clone. The chain couples TRBV9 to TRBJ2-1; D remains unclear. CDR1 and CDR2 (germline): SGDLS, YYNGEE. The CDR3 runs 16 residues. Trimming cost V 0 bases and J 4 bases, with 14 bases left between them. As DNA, the CDR3 is TGTGCCAGCAGCGTAGATGGCGCGACTTCGTACAATGAGCAGTTCTTC. Amino acids: CASSVDGATSYNEQFF.

The V call is TRBV5-1, the J call TRBJ2-1; 9 bases are shared with TRBD1. CDR1 is SGHRS, CDR2 YFSETQ, per germline. The J segment lost 3 bases and the V segment lost 4 bases, leaving 5 bases of the junction unmatched. The CDR3 is made up of 15 amino acids. The CDR3 DNA reads TGCGCCAGCAGCACCGGGACAGGGAACTACAATGAGCAGTTCTTC. Encoded protein: CASSTGTGNYNEQFF.

The chain joins TRBV28 to TRBJ2-3; 8 bases align to TRBD2. CDR3 length equals 13 residues. Germline V gene lookup returns CDR1 MDHEN and CDR2 SYDVKM. V lost 6 bases, J lost 6 bases, and 5 bases stayed unmatched. The CDR3 DNA is TGTGCCAGCAGCGGGAGGGCCTTGGATACGCAGTATTTT. This sequence encodes CASSGRALDTQYF.

The V and J genes are TRBV11-2 and TRBJ2-2, with D possibly called TRBD1 or TRBD2 (5 bases each). Trimming left V 5 bases short and J 6 bases short, with 19 bases between. The CDR3 loop spans 16 amino acids. Germline V gene lookup returns CDR1 SGHAT and CDR2 FQNNGV. CDR3 DNA: TGTGCCAGCAGCCCTACGGGGACGGTAACCGCCGGGGAGCTGTTTTTT. Translation gives CASSPTGTVTAGELFF.

The J gene is TRBJ2-2, the V gene TRBV5-1; 8 nucleotides align to TRBD1. Germline V lookup: CDR1 SGHRS, CDR2 YFSETQ. Trimming at V came to 4 bases and at J to 5 bases, leaving 10 bases not matched to a gene. This CDR3 has 16 residues. This CDR3 reads CASSNGQGPLTGELFF. The CDR3 DNA is TGCGCCAGCAGCAACGGACAGGGTCCCTTAACCGGGGAGCTGTTTTTT.

V usage is TRBV6-1 and J usage is TRBJ1-6; 7 bases are a match to TRBD1. The CDR3 length is 16 residues. V trimming: 2 bases; J trimming: 7 bases; junction bases outside the gene matches: 8. CDR1 is MNHNS and CDR2 is SASEGT in the germline V gene. The CDR3 region is CASSERVGRGNSPLHF. CDR3 DNA sequence: TGTGCCAGCAGTGAAAGGGTGGGCAGGGGGAATTCACCCCTCCACTTT.

The chain carries TRBV5-1 and TRBJ1-3; D is possibly TRBD1 (5 bases). Trimming cost V 7 bases and J 8 bases, with 16 bases left between them. Germline assignment: CDR1 SGHRS and CDR2 YFSETQ. The CDR3 has 13 amino acids. CDR3 residues: CASRGGWMDTIYF. The CDR3 DNA reads TGCGCCAGCCGGGGGGGTTGGATGGACACCATATATTTT.

CDR3 nucleotide sequence: TGTGCCAGCAGCTTCGGGGCCTCCAGGGAGCAGTACTTC. Translating gives CASSFGASREQYF. The chain combines TRBV7-2 with TRBJ2-7; the D call may be TRBD1 or TRBD2 (5 bases each). CDR3 length: 13 residues. The ends were cut back, 3 bases at V and 7 bases at J, with 13 bases in the middle. Germline V lookup: CDR1 SGHTA, CDR2 FQGNSA.